The clone carrying this TCR beta chain was counted at least ten times. Uncontrolled infection, other autoimmune disease, pregnancy or lactation disqualified patients from enrolment. This sample was taken from a study of T cells in Graves' hyperthyroidism and ophthalmopathy. RNA transcripts provided the source from which TCR beta CDR3 regions were amplified. Researchers ran a first-round RT-PCR on the TCR CDR3 using the HTBI primer set. TCRdb reprocessed the multiplex PCR reads with MiXCR, giving one entry per CDR3 protein. Among some 300,000 distinct CDR3 sequences, around 20% were seen once, and the ten largest hold under 45%. Germline assignment: CDR1 GTSNPN and CDR2 SVGIG (reference sequence). The junction had 6 bases not matched to a gene; V was cut back by 2 bases and J by 7 bases. This CDR3 contains 14 residues.

The V call is TRBV30, the J call TRBJ2-5, with 11 bases lining up with TRBD1. Sequenced input: blood. The clonotype originates from a man aged 45-65 years with Graves' ophthalmopathy. Written as DNA, the CDR3 is TGTGCCTGGAGTTCTCCGGGACAGGGGGGGACCCAGTACTTC. Protein: CAWSSPGQGGTQYF.